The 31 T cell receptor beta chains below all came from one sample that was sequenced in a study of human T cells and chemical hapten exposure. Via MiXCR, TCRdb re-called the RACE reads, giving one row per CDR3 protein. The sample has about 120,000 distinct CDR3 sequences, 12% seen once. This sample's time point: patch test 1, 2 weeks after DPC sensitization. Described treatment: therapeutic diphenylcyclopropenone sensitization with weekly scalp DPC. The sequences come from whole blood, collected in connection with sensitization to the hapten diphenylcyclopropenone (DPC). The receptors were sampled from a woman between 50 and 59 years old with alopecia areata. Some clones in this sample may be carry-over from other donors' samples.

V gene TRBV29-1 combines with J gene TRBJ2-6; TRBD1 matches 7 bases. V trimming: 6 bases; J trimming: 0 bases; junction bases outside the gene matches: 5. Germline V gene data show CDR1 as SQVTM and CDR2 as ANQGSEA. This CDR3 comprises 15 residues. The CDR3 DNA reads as TGCAGCGTCGGGGACAGTCTCTCTGGGGCCAACGTCCTGACTTTC. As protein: CSVGDSLSGANVLTF. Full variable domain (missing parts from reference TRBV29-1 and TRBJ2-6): SAVISQKPSRDICQRGTSLTIQCQVDSQVTMMFWYRQQPGQSLTLIATANQGSEATYESGFVIDKFPISRPNLTFSTLTVSNMSPEDSSIYLCSVGDSLSGANVLTFGAGSRLTVL.

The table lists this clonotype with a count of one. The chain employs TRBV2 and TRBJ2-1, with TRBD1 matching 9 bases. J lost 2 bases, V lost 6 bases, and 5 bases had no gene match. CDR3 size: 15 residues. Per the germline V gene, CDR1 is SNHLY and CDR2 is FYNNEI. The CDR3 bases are TGTGCCAGCAGGCCGGGACAGGGACCCTACAATGAGCAGTTCTTC. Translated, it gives CASRPGQGPYNEQFF.

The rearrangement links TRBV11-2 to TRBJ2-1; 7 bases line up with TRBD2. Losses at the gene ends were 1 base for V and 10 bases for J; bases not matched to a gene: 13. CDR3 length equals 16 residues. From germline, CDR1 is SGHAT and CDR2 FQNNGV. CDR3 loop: CASSLGLGLFIGEQFF. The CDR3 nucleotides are TGTGCCAGCAGCTTAGGACTGGGACTATTCATCGGGGAGCAGTTCTTC.

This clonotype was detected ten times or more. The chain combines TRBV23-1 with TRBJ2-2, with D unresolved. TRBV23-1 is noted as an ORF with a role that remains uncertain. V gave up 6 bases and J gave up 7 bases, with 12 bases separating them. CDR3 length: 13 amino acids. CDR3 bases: TGCGCCAGCAGCCGGGTCATGGGCGGGGAGCTGTTTTTT. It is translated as CASSRVMGGELFF.

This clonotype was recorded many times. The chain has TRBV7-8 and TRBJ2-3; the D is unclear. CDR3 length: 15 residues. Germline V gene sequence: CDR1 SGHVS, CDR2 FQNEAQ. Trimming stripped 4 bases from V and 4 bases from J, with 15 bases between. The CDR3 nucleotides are TGTGCCAGCAGCTCCCCCCCCAGCCAGGCAGATACGCAGTATTTT. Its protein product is CASSSPPSQADTQYF.

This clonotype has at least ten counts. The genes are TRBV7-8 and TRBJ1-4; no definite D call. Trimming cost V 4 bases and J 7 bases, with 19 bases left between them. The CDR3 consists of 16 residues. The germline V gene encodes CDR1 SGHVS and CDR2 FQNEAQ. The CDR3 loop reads CASSWTRRPDREKLFF. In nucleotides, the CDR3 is TGTGCCAGCAGCTGGACCAGGCGACCTGATCGTGAAAAACTGTTTTTT. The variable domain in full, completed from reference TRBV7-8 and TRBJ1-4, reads GAGVSQSPRYKVAKRGQDVALRCDPISGHVSLFWYQQALGQGPEFLTYFQNEAQLDKSGLPSDRFFAERPEGSVSTLKIQRTQQEDSAVYLCASSWTRRPDREKLFFGSGTQLSVL.

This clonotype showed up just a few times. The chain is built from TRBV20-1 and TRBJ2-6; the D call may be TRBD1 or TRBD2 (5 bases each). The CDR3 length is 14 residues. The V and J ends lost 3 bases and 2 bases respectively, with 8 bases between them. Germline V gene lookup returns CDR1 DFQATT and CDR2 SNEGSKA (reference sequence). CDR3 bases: TGCAGTGCTAGTGGGGACGCTGGGGCCAACGTCCTGACTTTC. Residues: CSASGDAGANVLTF.

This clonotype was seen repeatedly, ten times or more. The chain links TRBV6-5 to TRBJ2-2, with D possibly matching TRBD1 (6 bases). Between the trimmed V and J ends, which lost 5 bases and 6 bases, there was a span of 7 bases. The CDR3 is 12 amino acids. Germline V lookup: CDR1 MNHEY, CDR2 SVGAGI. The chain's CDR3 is CASSTGSGELFF. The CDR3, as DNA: TGTGCCAGCAGTACAGGGTCCGGGGAGCTGTTTTTT.

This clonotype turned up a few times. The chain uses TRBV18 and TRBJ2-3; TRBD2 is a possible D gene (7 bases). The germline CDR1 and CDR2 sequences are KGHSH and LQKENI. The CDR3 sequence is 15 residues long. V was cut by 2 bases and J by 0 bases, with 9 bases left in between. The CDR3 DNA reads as TGTGCCAGCTCACCAGCGGGGGCTAGCACAGATACGCAGTATTTT. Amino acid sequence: CASSPAGASTDTQYF.

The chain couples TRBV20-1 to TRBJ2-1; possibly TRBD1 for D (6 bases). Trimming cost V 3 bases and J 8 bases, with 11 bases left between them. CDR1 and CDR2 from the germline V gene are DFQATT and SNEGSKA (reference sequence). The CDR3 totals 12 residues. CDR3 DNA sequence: TGCAGTGCTAGGGACAAGGGGGATGAGCAGTTCTTC. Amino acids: CSARDKGDEQFF.

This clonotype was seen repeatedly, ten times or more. The CDR3 loop reads CASRGDSLSYGYTF. CDR3 bases: TGTGCCAGCAGAGGGGACAGCCTCTCCTATGGCTACACCTTC. This chain joins TRBV2 and TRBJ1-2, with TRBD1 matching 7 bases. The ends lost 6 bases at V and 4 bases at J; junction bases unmatched: 8. The CDR3 contains 14 residues. Germline assignment: CDR1 SNHLY and CDR2 FYNNEI.

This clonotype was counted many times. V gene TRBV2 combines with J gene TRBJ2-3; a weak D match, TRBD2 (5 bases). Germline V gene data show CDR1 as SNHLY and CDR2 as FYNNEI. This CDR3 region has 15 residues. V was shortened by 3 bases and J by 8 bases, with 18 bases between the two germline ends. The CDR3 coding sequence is TGTGCCAGCAGTGATGAAGCGGCGGGCGTTGTTACGCAGTATTTT. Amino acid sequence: CASSDEAAGVVTQYF. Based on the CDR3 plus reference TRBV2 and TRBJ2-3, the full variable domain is EPEVTQTPSHQVTQMGQEVILRCVPISNHLYFYWYRQILGQKVEFLVSFYNNEISEKSEIFDDQFSVERPDGSNFTLKIRSTKLEDSAMYFCASSDEAAGVVTQYFGPGTRLTVL.

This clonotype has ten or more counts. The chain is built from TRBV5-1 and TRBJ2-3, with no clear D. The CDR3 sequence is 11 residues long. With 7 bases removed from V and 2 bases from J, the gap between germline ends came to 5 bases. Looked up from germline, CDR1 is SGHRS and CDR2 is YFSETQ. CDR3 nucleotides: TGCGCCAGCCTTCTCACAGATACGCAGTATTTT. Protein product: CASLLTDTQYF. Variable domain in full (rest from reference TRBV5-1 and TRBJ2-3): KAGVTQTPRYLIKTRGQQVTLSCSPISGHRSVSWYQQTPGQGLQFLFEYFSETQRNKGNFPGRFSGRQFSNSRSEMNVSTLELGDSALYLCASLLTDTQYFGPGTRLTVL.

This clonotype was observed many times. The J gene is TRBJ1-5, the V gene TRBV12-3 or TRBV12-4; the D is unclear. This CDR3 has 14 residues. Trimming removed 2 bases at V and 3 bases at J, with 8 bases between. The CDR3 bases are TGTGCCAGCAGTTTATGGCAAATCAATCAGCCCCAGCATTTT. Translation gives CASSLWQINQPQHF.

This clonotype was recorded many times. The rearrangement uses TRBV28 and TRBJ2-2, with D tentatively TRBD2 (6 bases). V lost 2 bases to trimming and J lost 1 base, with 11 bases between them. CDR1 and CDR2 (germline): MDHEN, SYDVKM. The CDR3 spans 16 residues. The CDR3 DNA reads TGTGCCAGCAGTTTAGGGGGGACTGAGAACACCGGGGAGCTGTTTTTT. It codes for CASSLGGTENTGELFF. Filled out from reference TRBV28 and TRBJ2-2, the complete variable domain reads DVKVTQSSRYLVKRTGEKVFLECVQDMDHENMFWYRQDPGLGLRLIYFSYDVKMKEKGDIPEGYSVSREKKERFSLILESASTNQTSMYLCASSLGGTENTGELFFGEGSRLTVL.

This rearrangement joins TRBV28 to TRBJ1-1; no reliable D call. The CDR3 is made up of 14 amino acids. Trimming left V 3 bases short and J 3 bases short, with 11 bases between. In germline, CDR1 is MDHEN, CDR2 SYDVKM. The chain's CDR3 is CASSFVSDHTEAFF. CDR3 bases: TGTGCCAGCAGTTTTGTTTCGGATCACACTGAAGCTTTCTTT.

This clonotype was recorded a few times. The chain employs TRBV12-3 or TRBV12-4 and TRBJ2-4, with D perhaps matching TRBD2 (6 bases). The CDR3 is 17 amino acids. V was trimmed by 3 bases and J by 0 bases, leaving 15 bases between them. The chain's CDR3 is CASSFSGELIAKNIQYF. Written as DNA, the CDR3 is TGTGCCAGCAGTTTTTCGGGGGAGTTGATAGCCAAAAACATTCAGTACTTC.

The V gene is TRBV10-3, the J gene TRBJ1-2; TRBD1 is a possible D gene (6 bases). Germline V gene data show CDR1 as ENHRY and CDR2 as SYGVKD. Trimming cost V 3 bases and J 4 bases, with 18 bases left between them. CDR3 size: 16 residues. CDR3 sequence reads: CAISDPGSDRTYGYTF. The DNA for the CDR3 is TGTGCCATCAGTGACCCTGGGTCAGACAGGACCTATGGCTACACCTTC.

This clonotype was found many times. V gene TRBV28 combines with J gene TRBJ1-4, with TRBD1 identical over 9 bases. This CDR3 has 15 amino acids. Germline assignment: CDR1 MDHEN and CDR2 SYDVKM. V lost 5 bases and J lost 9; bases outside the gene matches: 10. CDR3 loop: CASSTYGGQGKKLFF. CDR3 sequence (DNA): TGTGCCAGCAGTACCTATGGGGGACAGGGTAAAAAACTGTTTTTT.

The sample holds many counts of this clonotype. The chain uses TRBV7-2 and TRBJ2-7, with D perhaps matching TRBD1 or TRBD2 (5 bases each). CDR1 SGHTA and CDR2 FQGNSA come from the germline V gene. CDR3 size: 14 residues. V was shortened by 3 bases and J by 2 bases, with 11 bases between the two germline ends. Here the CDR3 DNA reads TGTGCCAGCAGCTTGATGGGACGGACCTACGAGCAGTACTTC. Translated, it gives CASSLMGRTYEQYF.

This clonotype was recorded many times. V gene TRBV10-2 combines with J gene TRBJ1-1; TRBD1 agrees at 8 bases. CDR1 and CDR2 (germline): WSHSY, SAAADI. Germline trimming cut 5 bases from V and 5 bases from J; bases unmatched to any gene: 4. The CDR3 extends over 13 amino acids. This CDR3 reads CASSRTGGTEAFF. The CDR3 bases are TGCGCCAGCAGTCGAACAGGGGGAACTGAAGCTTTCTTT.

The CDR3 sequence: CASSQVRSSGYNEQFF. CDR3 DNA sequence: TGCGCCAGCAGCCAAGTTCGGTCTAGCGGGTACAATGAGCAGTTCTTC. The chain combines TRBV4-1 with TRBJ2-1, with TRBD2 identical over 8 bases. The CDR3 sequence is 16 residues long. The trim removed 1 base at V and 4 bases at J, leaving 6 bases unmatched. Per germline, CDR1 MGHRA and CDR2 YSYEKL.

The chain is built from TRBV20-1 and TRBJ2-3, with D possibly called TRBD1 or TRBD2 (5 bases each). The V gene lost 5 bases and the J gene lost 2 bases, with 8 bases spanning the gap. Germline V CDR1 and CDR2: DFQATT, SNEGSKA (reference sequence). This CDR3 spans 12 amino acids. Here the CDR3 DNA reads TGCAGTGCTGGGGACCCCACAGATACGCAGTATTTT. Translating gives CSAGDPTDTQYF.

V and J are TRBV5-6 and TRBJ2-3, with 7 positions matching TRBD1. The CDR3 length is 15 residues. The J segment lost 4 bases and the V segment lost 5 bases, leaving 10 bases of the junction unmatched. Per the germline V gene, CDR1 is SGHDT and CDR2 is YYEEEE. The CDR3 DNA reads TGTGCCAGCAGGAAGGGACAGCTGGGGTCAGATACGCAGTATTTT. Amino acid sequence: CASRKGQLGSDTQYF.

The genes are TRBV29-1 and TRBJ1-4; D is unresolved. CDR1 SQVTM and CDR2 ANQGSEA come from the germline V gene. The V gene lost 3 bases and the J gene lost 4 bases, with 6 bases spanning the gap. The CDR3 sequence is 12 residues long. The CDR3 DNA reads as TGCAGCGTTGAGACGGATAATGAAAAACTGTTTTTT. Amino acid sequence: CSVETDNEKLFF.

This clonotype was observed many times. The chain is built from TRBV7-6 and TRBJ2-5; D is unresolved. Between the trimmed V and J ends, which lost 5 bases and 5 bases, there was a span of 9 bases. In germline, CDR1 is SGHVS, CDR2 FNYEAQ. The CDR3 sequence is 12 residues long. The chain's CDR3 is CASSPTLETQYF. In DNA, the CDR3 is TGTGCCAGCAGCCCCACCCTTGAGACCCAGTACTTC.

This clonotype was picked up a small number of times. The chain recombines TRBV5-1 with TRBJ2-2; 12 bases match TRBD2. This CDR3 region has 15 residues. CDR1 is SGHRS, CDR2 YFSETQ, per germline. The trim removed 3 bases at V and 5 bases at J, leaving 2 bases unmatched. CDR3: CASSSGLAGTGELFF. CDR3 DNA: TGCGCCAGCAGCTCGGGACTAGCGGGTACCGGGGAGCTGTTTTTT.

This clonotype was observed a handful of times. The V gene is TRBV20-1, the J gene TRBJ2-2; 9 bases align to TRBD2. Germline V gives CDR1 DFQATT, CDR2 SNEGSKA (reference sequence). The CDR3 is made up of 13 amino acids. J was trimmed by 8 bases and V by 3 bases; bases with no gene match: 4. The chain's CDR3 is CSARGLAGGELFF. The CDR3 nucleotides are TGCAGTGCTAGGGGACTAGCTGGTGGGGAGCTGTTTTTT.

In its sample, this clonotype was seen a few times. The CDR3 protein is CASKGHYEQYF. CDR3 DNA: TGTGCCAGCAAAGGGCACTACGAGCAGTACTTC. The genes are TRBV28 and TRBJ2-7; D is ambiguous. V was shortened by 7 bases and J by 3 bases, with 7 bases between the two germline ends. The CDR3 extends over 11 amino acids. CDR1 and CDR2 (germline): MDHEN, SYDVKM.

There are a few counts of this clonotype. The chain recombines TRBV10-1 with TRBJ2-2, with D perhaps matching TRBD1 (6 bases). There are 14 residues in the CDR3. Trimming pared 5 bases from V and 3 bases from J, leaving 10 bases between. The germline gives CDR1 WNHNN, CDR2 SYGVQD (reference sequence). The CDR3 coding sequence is TGCGCCAGCAGTTCGGACAGATACACCGGGGAGCTGTTTTTT. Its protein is CASSSDRYTGELFF.

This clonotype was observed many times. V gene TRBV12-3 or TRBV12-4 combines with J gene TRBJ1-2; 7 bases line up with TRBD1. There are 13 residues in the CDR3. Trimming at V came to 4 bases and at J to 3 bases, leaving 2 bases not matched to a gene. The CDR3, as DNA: TGTGCCAGCAGTTCCGGACAGGACTATGGCTACACCTTC. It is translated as CASSSGQDYGYTF.